One and the same sample provided the 5 T cell receptor beta chains below, sequenced in a study of beta chain features in type 1 diabetes. Broader study findings: Within each of all four CD4+ subsets, Type 1 diabetes patients had TCRB CDR3s that were moderately but significantly shorter.

Expressed TCRB transcripts got sequenced, as all isolated RNA was reverse transcribed. Clones were read by immunoSEQ multiplex PCR, and TCRdb kept only the in-frame ones, dropping some. The data contain some 360,000 clones, roughly 9.8% of them singletons. Antigens of these TCRs are unknown. The sequenced sample was central memory CD4+ T cells from blood. The receptors shown here come from a man younger than 45 with type 1 diabetes.

Details on this clone: Relative to the germline gene, one junction end is altered; a read error may explain this. The CDR3 DNA follows: TGCGCCAGCAGCCAGGGGGCGGGTCAAGGGACCCAGTACTTC. It yields the protein CASSQGAGQGTQYF. The chain recombines TRBV4-1 with TRBJ2-5, with D tentatively TRBD1 (6 bases). The germline gives CDR1 MGHRA, CDR2 YSYEKL. The CDR3 runs to 14 residues.

This clone has a handful of counts. The chain couples TRBV11-2 to TRBJ2-3; D ambiguous. The V gene's germline CDR1 is SGHAT and CDR2 FQNNGV. Trimming pared 3 bases from V and 5 bases from J, leaving 9 bases between. The CDR3 sequence is 13 residues long. For the CDR3, the DNA is TGTGCCAGCAGCTTTAATATGGGAGATACGCAGTATTTT. Translated: CASSFNMGDTQYF.

This chain uses TRBV11-2 with TRBJ2-3; D perhaps matches TRBD2 (6 bases). V was shortened by 1 base and J by 0 bases, with 11 bases between the two germline ends. CDR1 and CDR2 from the germline V gene are SGHAT and FQNNGV. This CDR3 contains 16 residues. This chain's CDR3 is CASSLGGGISTDTQYF. CDR3 coding DNA: TGTGCCAGCAGCTTAGGGGGCGGGATAAGCACAGATACGCAGTATTTT. Supplemented by reference TRBV11-2 and TRBJ2-3, the full variable domain reads EAGVAQSPRYKIIEKRQSVAFWCNPISGHATLYWYQQILGQGPKLLIQFQNNGVVDDSQLPKDRFSAERLKGVDSTLKIQPAKLEDSAVYLCASSLGGGISTDTQYFGPGTRLTVL.

The rearrangement uses TRBV19 and TRBJ2-2; D is unclear. V was shortened by 7 bases and J by 4 bases, with 10 bases between the two germline ends. Germline V gene lookup returns CDR1 LNHDA and CDR2 SQIVND (reference sequence). The CDR3 loop spans 13 amino acids. Written as DNA, the CDR3 is TGTGCCAGTATCGGCACGAGCACCGGGGAGCTGTTTTTT. This sequence encodes CASIGTSTGELFF.

V usage is TRBV5-1 and J usage is TRBJ2-7, with D tentatively TRBD2 (6 bases). Germline CDR1 and CDR2: SGHRS and YFSETQ. The ends were cut back, 0 bases at V and 2 bases at J, with 12 bases in the middle. The CDR3 has 15 residues. CDR3 nucleotide sequence: TGCGCCAGCAGCTTGGTTATAGGCGGGACCTACGAGCAGTACTTC. Protein product: CASSLVIGGTYEQYF.